This T cell receptor beta chain was recorded in a study of blood T cell repertoires in COVID-19. Study background: COVID-19 samples collected from the United States, Italy and Spain covered acute and convalescent phases. Sample material is recorded as cDNA or gDNA derived from T cells, B-cell-depleted T cells, or PBMCs.

Looked up from germline, CDR1 is LNHDA and CDR2 is SQIVND (reference sequence). The CDR3 contains 14 residues. Trimming left V 6 bases short and J 1 base short, with 11 bases between. In the authors' workflow: It was from reference gene primer amplification that nucleated cell counts were estimated. Generated by immunoSEQ multiplex PCR, the TCRdb table keeps only in-frame clones and is missing some. V, J and clone size are taken as reported in that table, and D and trimming were inferred from the DNA itself. Among approximately 450,000 clones listed, roughly 89% were seen once. The chain carries TRBV19 and TRBJ2-3; D is undetermined. Sequenced: peripheral blood. The source of this sequence is a woman in her thirties with acute or convalescent COVID-19. The CDR3 loop is CASSTSRGTDTQYF. The CDR3 DNA is TGTGCCAGTAGCACCTCTCGGGGCACAGATACGCAGTATTTT.